This TCR beta chain is drawn from a study of blood T cell repertoires in COVID-19. Produced via immunoSEQ multiplex PCR; TCRdb's table is partial and in-frame only. The table has 80,000 or so clones, around 86% seen once. The sample holds a few counts of this clone. This clonotype originated in an older man with acute or convalescent COVID-19. The sample was peripheral blood.

DNA of the CDR3: TGTGCCAGCAGCTTATACAGCATCTCTGGGGCCAACGTCCTGACTTTC. This codes for CASSLYSISGANVLTF. The chain links TRBV7-2 to TRBJ2-6; D remains ambiguous. The germline CDR1 and CDR2 sequences are SGHTA and FQGNSA. The CDR3 totals 16 residues. V was trimmed by 2 bases and J by 0 bases, leaving 8 bases between them.